Included here is one TCR beta chain sequence, with context. The antigen remains undetermined. This entry is derived from a study of cytomegalovirus exposure and HLA in healthy donors. A multiplex PCR was run with 60 Vbeta primers and 13 Jbeta primers. Repertoires were generated with immunoSEQ multiplex PCR, while TCRdb's copy carries only in-frame clones and drops some. The sample lists hundreds of thousands of clones; 85% were seen once. Study-level findings and limits: Follow-up analysis later connected one missense variant in DCLRE1C with trimming of TCR beta V- and J-genes. Solely CMV serostatus was available to characterize immune exposure.

The sequence derives from a girl aged 2-10 years in good health and CMV-seronegative. Sequencing was carried out using PBMCs.

CDR3 DNA: TGTGCCAGCAGCTTGGGGGGGGCAGATACGCAGTATTTT. It translates to CASSLGGADTQYF. This rearrangement joins TRBV5-4 to TRBJ2-3; tentatively, D is TRBD2 (6 bases). The germline gives CDR1 SGHNT, CDR2 YYREEE (reference sequence). The CDR3 contains 13 residues. The V end lost 0 bases, the J end lost 4 bases, and 6 bases lay between the germline ends. Full variable domain (rest looked up from reference TRBV5-4 and TRBJ2-3): ETGVTQSPTHLIKTRGQQVTLRCSSQSGHNTVSWYQQALGQGPQFIFQYYREEENGRGNFPPRFSGLQFPNYSSELNVNALELDDSALYLCASSLGGADTQYFGPGTRLTVL.